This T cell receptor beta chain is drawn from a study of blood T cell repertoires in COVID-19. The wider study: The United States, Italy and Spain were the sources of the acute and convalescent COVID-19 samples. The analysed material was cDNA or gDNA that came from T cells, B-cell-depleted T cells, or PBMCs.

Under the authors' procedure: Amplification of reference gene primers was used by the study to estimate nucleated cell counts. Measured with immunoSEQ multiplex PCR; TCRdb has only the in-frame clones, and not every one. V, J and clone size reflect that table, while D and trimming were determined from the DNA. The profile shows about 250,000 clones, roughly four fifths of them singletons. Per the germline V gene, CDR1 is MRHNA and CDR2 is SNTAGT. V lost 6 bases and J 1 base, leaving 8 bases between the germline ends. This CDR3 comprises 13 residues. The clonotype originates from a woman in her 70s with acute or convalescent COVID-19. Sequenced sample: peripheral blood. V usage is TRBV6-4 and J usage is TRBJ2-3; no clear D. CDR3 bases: TGTGCCAGCAGCTGGCAAGGCACAGATACGCAGTATTTT. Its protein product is CASSWQGTDTQYF.